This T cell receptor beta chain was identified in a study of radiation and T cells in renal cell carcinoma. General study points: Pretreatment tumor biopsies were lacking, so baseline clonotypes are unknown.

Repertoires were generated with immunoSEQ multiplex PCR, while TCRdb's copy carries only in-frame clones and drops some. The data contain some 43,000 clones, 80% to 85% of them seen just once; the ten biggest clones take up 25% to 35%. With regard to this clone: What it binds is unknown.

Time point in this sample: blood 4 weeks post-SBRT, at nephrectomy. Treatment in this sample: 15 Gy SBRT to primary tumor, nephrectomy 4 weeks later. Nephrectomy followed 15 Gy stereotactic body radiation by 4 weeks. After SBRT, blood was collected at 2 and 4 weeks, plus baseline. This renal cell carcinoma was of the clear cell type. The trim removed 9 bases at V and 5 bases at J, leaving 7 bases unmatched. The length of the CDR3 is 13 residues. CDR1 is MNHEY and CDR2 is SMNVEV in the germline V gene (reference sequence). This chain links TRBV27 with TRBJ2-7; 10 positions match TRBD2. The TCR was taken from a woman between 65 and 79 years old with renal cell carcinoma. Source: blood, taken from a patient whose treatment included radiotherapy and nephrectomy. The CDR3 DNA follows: TGTGCCAGTAGGGGACTAGCGTATCACGAGCAGTACTTC. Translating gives CASRGLAYHEQYF.